One sample yielded the 8 T cell receptor beta chains listed below, sequenced in a study of graft-versus-host responses after intestinal transplantation. The starting material, graft tissue, was processed to release intraepithelial and lamina propria lymphocytes. The method was immunoSEQ multiplex PCR; TCRdb's version includes in-frame clones alone and lacks a portion of them. This table holds some 29,000 clones, around 80% found once. Source: ileum tissue, taken 98 days after intestinal transplantation. The source of these receptors is a human patient who received an intestinal transplant, so some T cells may come from the graft donor.

The rearrangement links TRBV10-3 to TRBJ2-1; 11 positions match TRBD1. Germline V gene data show CDR1 as ENHRY and CDR2 as SYGVKD. There are 15 residues in the CDR3. J gave up 7 bases and V 7 bases, and 9 bases lay outside the gene matches. The CDR3 bases are TGTGCCATCAACCTGGGACAGGGGGTACGGAATGAGCAGTTCTTC. It codes for CAINLGQGVRNEQFF.

V usage is TRBV10-2 and J usage is TRBJ2-3; 7 bases map to TRBD2. V gave up 3 bases and J gave up 2 bases; unmatched junction bases: 5. CDR1 is WSHSY and CDR2 is SAAADI in the germline V gene. The CDR3 length is 15 residues. CDR3 bases: TGCGCCAGCAGTGATCCTAGCGGTGTCACAGATACGCAGTATTTT. The encoded protein is CASSDPSGVTDTQYF.

The V gene is TRBV7-2, the J gene TRBJ1-2; perhaps TRBD1 as D (6 bases). The germline V gene has CDR1 SGHTA and CDR2 FQGNSA. The CDR3 loop spans 16 amino acids. With 3 bases removed from V and 6 bases from J, the gap between germline ends came to 20 bases. The CDR3, as DNA: TGTGCCAGCAGCTTCCCCGGCTGGCAGGGGTTAGATGGCTACACCTTC. Protein product: CASSFPGWQGLDGYTF.

This sequence joins TRBV7-9 and TRBJ2-5; 8 bases map to TRBD2. The last part of the DNA fits TRBJ2-7 better; the J call may be wrong. Germline lookup yields CDR1 SEHNR and CDR2 FQNEAQ (reference sequence). The CDR3 sequence is 16 residues long. The CDR3, as DNA: TGTGCCAGCAGCTCCTCAACGGGGGGGCCAGGCTACGAGCAGTACTTC. The encoded protein is CASSSSTGGPGYEQYF.

The V call is TRBV18, the J call TRBJ1-1; D unclear. The length of the CDR3 is 13 residues. The germline CDR1 and CDR2 sequences are KGHSH and LQKENI. The ends were cut back, 6 bases at V and 1 base at J, with 9 bases in the middle. The DNA of the CDR3 is TGTGCCAGCTCCGCGTTTTCGAACACTGAAGCTTTCTTT. Translated: CASSAFSNTEAFF.

This clone has only one observation. The chain links TRBV4-1 to TRBJ1-2, with TRBD1 as a possible D gene (5 bases). The length of the CDR3 is 16 residues. Trimming removed 0 bases from V and 5 bases from J, with 16 bases in between. Germline V lookup: CDR1 MGHRA, CDR2 YSYEKL. The CDR3 protein is CASSQDQNTGGYGYTF. The CDR3 DNA is TGCGCCAGCAGCCAAGATCAAAACACGGGGGGGTATGGCTACACCTTC.

The V and J genes are TRBV27 and TRBJ2-7; TRBD1 matches 7 bases. Germline V lookup: CDR1 MNHEY, CDR2 SMNVEV (reference sequence). V dropped 6 bases and J dropped 4; count of bases not matched to a gene: 6. This CDR3 has 13 residues. In DNA, the CDR3 is TGTGCCAGCAGACCGGGACAGCCTTACGAGCAGTACTTC. It translates to CASRPGQPYEQYF.

This chain connects TRBV27 to TRBJ2-1, with TRBD2 matching 14 bases. CDR3 length: 15 residues. J gave up 9 bases and V 5 bases, and 6 bases lay outside the gene matches. The germline V gene encodes CDR1 MNHEY and CDR2 SMNVEV (reference sequence). The CDR3 region is CASSRLAGGPGEQFF. The CDR3, as DNA: TGTGCCAGCAGTAGACTAGCGGGGGGGCCAGGTGAGCAGTTCTTC.